This record looks at one TCR beta chain sequence and its context. The junction and the germline gene differ at one end; a read error may be behind it. The data were obtained in a study of cytomegalovirus exposure and HLA in healthy donors. This CDR3 spans 13 amino acids. The germline V gene has CDR1 SEHNR and CDR2 FQNEAQ (reference sequence). The study ran its PCR with 60 Vbeta and 13 Jbeta primers. Original handling: Later reanalysis found around 74 million unique TCR beta chains, some 10 million of them shared. Sequencing used immunoSEQ multiplex PCR; TCRdb keeps in-frame clones, though not all of them. V and J calls and clone size come straight from that table; D and trimming were deduced from the DNA. This sample yields more than 95,000 clones, of which 79% are seen a single time; around 4.5% belongs to the top ten.

The rearrangement links TRBV7-9 to TRBJ2-3; no clear D gene. This receptor was taken from a man younger than 45 in good health and CMV-seropositive. The source material was PBMCs. CDR3: CSSSSPVRDTQYF. DNA for the CDR3: TGTTCCAGCAGCTCGCCGGTCCGGGATACGCAGTATTTT.